These T cell receptor beta chains were read from a single sample in a study of post-analysis software for immune sequencing data. TCRdb fed the PCR reads into MiXCR, producing one record per CDR3 protein. The table includes about 190,000 distinct CDR3 sequences, roughly 28% detected once. Sequenced input: blood. Receptor source: a girl younger than 18 with multiple sclerosis. Both conserved end residues are part of each CDR3.

CDR3,V,J
CSARDSNYGYTF,TRBV20-1,TRBJ1-2
CASSGTFNEQFF,TRBV5-1,TRBJ2-1
CASSLAPNEQFF,TRBV7-9,TRBJ2-1
CASSLVGAEQYF,TRBV7-9,TRBJ2-7
CASSLSGTGSYNEQFF,TRBV7-2,TRBJ2-1
CSALIGGANVLTF,TRBV29-1,TRBJ2-6
CASSRLQGLLEAFF,TRBV6-5,TRBJ1-1
CATSSQGSGSGYTF,TRBV15,TRBJ1-2
CASSVQVIQETQYF,TRBV6-1,TRBJ2-5
CASRPTSGRVNEQFF,TRBV5-1,TRBJ2-1
CASSYNGDYGYTF,TRBV6-6,TRBJ1-2
CASSSRGSGDSYEQYF,TRBV7-8,TRBJ2-7
CASSLVSGTANYGYTF,TRBV5-1,TRBJ1-2
CASSDSRQANYGYTF,TRBV6-4,TRBJ1-2
CSARGPTYEQYF,TRBV20-1,NA
CSASQLDQETQYF,TRBV20-1,TRBJ2-5
CASSLVFGLGDGYTF,TRBV7-2,TRBJ1-2
CASSQEFLAEAFF,TRBV4-1,TRBJ1-1
CASIGTRSDTQYF,TRBV6-1,TRBJ2-3
CASSFQGTSVADTQYF,TRBV5-1,TRBJ2-3
CATSSPPRGGTQYF,TRBV24-1,NA
CASSPEGKVEKLFF,TRBV7-9,TRBJ1-4
CASSRRGTGISYEQYF,TRBV5-1,TRBJ2-7
CASSEETGIHEQFF,TRBV28,TRBJ2-1
CASSLLEGLGYTF,TRBV12-3/TRBV12-4,TRBJ1-2
CASSPIGDRAPEQYF,TRBV5-1,TRBJ2-7
CASSAGLAGVGLRTDTQYF,TRBV3-1,TRBJ2-3
CASSYPQGQGNTGELFF,TRBV5-1,TRBJ2-2